Sequencing of this T cell receptor (beta chain) was carried out in a study of T cell responses to AZD1222 COVID-19 vaccine. Points from the study as a whole: Two AZD1222 doses significantly raised spike-specific TCR breadth and depth over controls.

Assay used: immunoSEQ multiplex PCR; TCRdb lists only in-frame clones, some missing. The table lists approximately 52,000 clones, approximately 86% of them singletons. Notes on this clone: Its cognate antigen is unknown.

CDR1 SGHVS and CDR2 FNYEAQ come from the germline V gene. CDR3 length: 14 amino acids. The V gene lost 2 bases and the J gene lost 5 bases, with 7 bases spanning the gap. This TCR derives from an adult who received the AZD1222 COVID-19 vaccine. J is TRBJ1-6 and V is TRBV7-6; D is undetermined. Here the sequenced sample was peripheral blood, taken 28 days after the second AZD1222 dose. CDR3 protein: CASSLKGDNSPLHF. The CDR3 nucleotides read TGTGCCAGCAGCTTAAAGGGCGATAATTCACCCCTCCACTTT.